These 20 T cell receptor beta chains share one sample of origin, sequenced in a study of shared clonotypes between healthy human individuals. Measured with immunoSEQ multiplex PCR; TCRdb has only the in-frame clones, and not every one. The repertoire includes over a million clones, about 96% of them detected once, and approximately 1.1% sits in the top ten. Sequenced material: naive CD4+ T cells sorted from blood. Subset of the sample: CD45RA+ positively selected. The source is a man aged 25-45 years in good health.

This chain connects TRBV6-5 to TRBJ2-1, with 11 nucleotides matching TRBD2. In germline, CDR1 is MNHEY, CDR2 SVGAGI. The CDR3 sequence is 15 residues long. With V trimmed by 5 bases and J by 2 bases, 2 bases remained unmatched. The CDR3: CASSLAGGPYNEQFF. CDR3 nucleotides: TGTGCCAGCAGTCTAGCGGGAGGACCCTACAATGAGCAGTTCTTC.

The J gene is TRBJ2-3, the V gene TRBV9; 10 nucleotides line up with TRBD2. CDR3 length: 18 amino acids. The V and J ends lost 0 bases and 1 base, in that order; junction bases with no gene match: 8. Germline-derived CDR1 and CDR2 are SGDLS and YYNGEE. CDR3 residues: CASSVAKGTSVGTDTQYF. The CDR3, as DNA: TGTGCCAGCAGCGTAGCTAAAGGGACTAGCGTTGGCACAGATACGCAGTATTTT.

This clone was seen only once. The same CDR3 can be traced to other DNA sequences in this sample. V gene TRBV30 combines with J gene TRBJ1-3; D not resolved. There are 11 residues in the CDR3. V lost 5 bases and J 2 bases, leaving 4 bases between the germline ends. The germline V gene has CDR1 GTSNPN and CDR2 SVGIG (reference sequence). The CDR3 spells CAWGAGNTIYF. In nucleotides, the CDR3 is TGTGCCTGGGGTGCTGGAAACACCATATATTTT.

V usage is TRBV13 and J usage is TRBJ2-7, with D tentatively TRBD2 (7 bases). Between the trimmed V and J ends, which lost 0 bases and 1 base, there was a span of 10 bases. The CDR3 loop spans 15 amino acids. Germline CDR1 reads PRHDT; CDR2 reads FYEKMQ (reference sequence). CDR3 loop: CASSLGKGGSYEQYF. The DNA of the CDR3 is TGTGCCAGCAGCTTAGGAAAGGGGGGGTCCTACGAGCAGTACTTC.

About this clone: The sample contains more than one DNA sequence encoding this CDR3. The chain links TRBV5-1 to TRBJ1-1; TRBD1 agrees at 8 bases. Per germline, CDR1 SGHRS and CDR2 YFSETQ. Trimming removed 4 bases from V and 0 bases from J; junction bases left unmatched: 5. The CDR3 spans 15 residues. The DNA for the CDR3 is TGCGCCAGCAGCCCCCACAGGGGGATGAACACTGAAGCTTTCTTT. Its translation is CASSPHRGMNTEAFF.

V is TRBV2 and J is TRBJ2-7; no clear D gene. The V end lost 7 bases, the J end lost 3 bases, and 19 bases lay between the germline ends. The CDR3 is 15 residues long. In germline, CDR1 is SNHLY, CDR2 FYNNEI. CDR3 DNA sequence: TGTGCCAGCAACCCTCGAAGTTCTCTGGGCTACGAGCAGTACTTC. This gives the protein CASNPRSSLGYEQYF. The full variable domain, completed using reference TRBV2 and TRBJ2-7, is EPEVTQTPSHQVTQMGQEVILRCVPISNHLYFYWYRQILGQKVEFLVSFYNNEISEKSEIFDDQFSVERPDGSNFTLKIRSTKLEDSAMYFCASNPRSSLGYEQYFGPGTRLTVT.

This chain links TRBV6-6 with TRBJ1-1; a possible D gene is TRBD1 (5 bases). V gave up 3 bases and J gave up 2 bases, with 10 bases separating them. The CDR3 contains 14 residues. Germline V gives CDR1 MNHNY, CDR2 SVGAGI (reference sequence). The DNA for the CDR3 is TGTGCCAGCAGTTATTTAGGGGTTAACACTGAAGCTTTCTTT. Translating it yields CASSYLGVNTEAFF.

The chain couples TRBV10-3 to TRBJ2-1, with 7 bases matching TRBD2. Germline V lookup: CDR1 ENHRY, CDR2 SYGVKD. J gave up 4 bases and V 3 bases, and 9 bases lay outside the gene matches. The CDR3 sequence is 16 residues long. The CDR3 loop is CAISDGGRAIYNEQFF. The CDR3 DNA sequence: TGTGCCATCAGTGATGGTGGGAGGGCCATTTACAATGAGCAGTTCTTC.

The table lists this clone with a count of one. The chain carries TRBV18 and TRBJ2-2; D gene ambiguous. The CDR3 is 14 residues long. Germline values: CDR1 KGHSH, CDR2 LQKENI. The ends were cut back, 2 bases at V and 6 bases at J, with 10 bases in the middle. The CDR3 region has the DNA TGTGCCAGCTCACCATTGAGCCGGGCCGGGGAGCTGTTTTTT. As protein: CASSPLSRAGELFF.

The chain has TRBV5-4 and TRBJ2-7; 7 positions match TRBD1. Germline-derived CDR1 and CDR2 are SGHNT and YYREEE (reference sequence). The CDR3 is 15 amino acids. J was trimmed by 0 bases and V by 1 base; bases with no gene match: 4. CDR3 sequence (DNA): TGTGCCAGCAGCTTGAGGGGGCAGGGCTCCTACGAGCAGTACTTC. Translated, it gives CASSLRGQGSYEQYF.

This CDR3 is CASPAWQGRRYEQFF. For the CDR3, the DNA is TGCGCCAGCCCGGCTTGGCAGGGGCGCAGGTATGAGCAGTTCTTC. The rearrangement links TRBV10-1 to TRBJ2-1; TRBD1 is a possible D gene (6 bases). Germline V CDR1 and CDR2: WNHNN, SYGVQD (reference sequence). There are 15 residues in the CDR3. The V end was cut by 8 bases, the J end by 8 bases, with 22 bases between.

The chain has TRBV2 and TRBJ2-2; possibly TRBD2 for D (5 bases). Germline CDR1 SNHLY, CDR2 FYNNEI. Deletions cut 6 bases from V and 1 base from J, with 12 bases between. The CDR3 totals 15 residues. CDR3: CASRSPGLNTGELFF. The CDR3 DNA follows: TGTGCCAGCAGGAGCCCGGGGTTGAACACCGGGGAGCTGTTTTTT.

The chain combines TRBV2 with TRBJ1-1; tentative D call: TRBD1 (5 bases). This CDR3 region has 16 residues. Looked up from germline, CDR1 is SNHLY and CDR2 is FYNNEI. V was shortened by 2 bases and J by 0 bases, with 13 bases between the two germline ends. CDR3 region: CASSESAGLMNTEAFF. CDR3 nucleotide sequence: TGTGCCAGCAGTGAATCGGCAGGGCTCATGAACACTGAAGCTTTCTTT.

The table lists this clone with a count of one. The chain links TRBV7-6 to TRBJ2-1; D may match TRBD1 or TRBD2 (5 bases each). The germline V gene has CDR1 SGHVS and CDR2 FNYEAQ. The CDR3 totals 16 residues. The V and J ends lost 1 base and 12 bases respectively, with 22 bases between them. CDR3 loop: CASSLGYGTMSLAQFF. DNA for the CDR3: TGTGCCAGCAGCTTAGGGTATGGGACGATGAGCCTTGCGCAGTTCTTC.

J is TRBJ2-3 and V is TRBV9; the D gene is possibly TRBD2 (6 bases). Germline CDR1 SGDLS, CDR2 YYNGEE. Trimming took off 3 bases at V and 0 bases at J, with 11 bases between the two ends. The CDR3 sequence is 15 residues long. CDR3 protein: CASSEGLHSTDTQYF. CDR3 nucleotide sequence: TGTGCCAGCAGCGAGGGACTTCATAGCACAGATACGCAGTATTTT.

This chain's CDR3 is CASSLGGGVEQFF. DNA for the CDR3: TGTGCCAGCAGCTTAGGTGGTGGGGTTGAGCAGTTCTTC. The genes are TRBV11-1 and TRBJ2-1; D is ambiguous. The CDR3 extends over 13 amino acids. V lost 1 base and J lost 9, with 10 bases in between. CDR1 and CDR2 (germline): SGHAT, FQDESV (reference sequence).

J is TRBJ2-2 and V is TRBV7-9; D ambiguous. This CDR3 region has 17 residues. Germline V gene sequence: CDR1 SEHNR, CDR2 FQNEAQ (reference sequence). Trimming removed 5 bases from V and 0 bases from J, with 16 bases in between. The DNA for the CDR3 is TGTGCCAGCAGCCCTACTACGCGCGCGTCGAACACCGGGGAGCTGTTTTTT. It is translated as CASSPTTRASNTGELFF.

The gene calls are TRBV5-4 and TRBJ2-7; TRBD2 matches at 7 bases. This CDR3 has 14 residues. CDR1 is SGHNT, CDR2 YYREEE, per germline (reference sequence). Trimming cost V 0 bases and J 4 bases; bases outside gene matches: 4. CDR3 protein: CASSLGGSMYEQYF. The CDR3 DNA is TGTGCCAGCAGCTTGGGCGGGAGTATGTACGAGCAGTACTTC.

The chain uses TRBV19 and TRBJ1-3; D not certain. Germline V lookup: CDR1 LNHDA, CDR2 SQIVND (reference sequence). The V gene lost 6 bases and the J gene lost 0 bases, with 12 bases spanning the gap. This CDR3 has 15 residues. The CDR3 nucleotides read TGTGCCAGTAGGCCGACATCGAGCTCTGGAAACACCATATATTTT. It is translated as CASRPTSSSGNTIYF. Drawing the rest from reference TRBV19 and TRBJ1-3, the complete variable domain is DGGITQSPKYLFRKEGQNVTLSCEQNLNHDAMYWYRQDPGQGLRLIYYSQIVNDFQKGDIAEGYSVSREKKESFPLTVTSAQKNPTAFYLCASRPTSSSGNTIYFGEGSWLTVV.

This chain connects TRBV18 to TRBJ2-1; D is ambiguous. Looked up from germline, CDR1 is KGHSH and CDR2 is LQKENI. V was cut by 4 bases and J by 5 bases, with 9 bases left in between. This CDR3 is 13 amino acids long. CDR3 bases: TGTGCCAGCTCACTAGACCGCGACAATGAGCAGTTCTTC. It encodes CASSLDRDNEQFF.